The 20 T cell receptor beta chains below all came from one sample that was sequenced in a study of T cell changes during pregnancy in multiple sclerosis. The data were produced by immunoSEQ multiplex PCR, yet TCRdb's version contains in-frame clones alone and is incomplete. The sample has 76,000 or so clones, around 93% seen once; the top ten hold around 0.7%. This sample comprised peripheral blood, obtained in the second trimester of pregnancy. Source of these receptors: a female donor in good health, enrolled as a control in a pregnancy study.

The chain combines TRBV20-1 with TRBJ1-4; D unresolved. Trimming took 6 bases from V and 4 from J, leaving 6 bases between them. Germline lookup yields CDR1 DFQATT and CDR2 SNEGSKA (reference sequence). This CDR3 region has 11 residues. In DNA, the CDR3 is TGCAGTGCCTCGGGTAATGAAAAACTGTTTTTT. Encoded protein: CSASGNEKLFF.

This rearrangement joins TRBV30 to TRBJ2-7, with no clear D. There are 12 residues in the CDR3. Germline assignment: CDR1 GTSNPN and CDR2 SVGIG (reference sequence). Trimming removed 0 bases from V and 3 bases from J, with 6 bases in between. The CDR3 DNA reads as TGTGCCTGGAGTGTAAGCGTCTACGAGCAGTACTTC. Its protein is CAWSVSVYEQYF.

V is TRBV9 and J is TRBJ2-7, with 7 nucleotides matching TRBD2. This CDR3 comprises 14 residues. Germline V lookup: CDR1 SGDLS, CDR2 YYNGEE. V lost 7 bases and J lost 5; bases outside the gene matches: 12. The CDR3 DNA follows: TGTGCCAGCGCCGTGGGGGGGGACGTAAACGAGCAGTACTTC. Its protein is CASAVGGDVNEQYF.

The V and J genes are TRBV2 and TRBJ1-2, with D possibly being TRBD1 (6 bases). Looked up from germline, CDR1 is SNHLY and CDR2 is FYNNEI. V gave up 7 bases and J gave up 2 bases, with 11 bases separating them. The CDR3 has 13 residues. CDR3 in DNA: TGTGCCAGCATCAGGACAGTAAACTATGGCTACACCTTC. Translation gives CASIRTVNYGYTF.

The chain uses TRBV2 and TRBJ1-2; 8 nucleotides match TRBD1. This CDR3 has 17 amino acids. CDR1 is SNHLY and CDR2 is FYNNEI in the germline V gene. The J segment lost 1 base and the V segment lost 4 bases, leaving 11 bases of the junction unmatched. The CDR3 DNA sequence: TGTGCCAGCAGTGGTATCAGGGGGCCTGAGTTTAACTATGGCTACACCTTC. Translated: CASSGIRGPEFNYGYTF.

The chain recombines TRBV5-6 with TRBJ1-1; tentatively, D is TRBD1 (5 bases). The CDR3 consists of 12 residues. Germline assignment: CDR1 SGHDT and CDR2 YYEEEE. CDR3 sequence (DNA): TGTGCATCGGCAGGGATGAACACTGAAGCTTTCTTT. Encoded protein: CASAGMNTEAFF. The full variable domain, completed using reference TRBV5-6 and TRBJ1-1, is DAGVTQSPTHLIKTRGQQVTLRCSPKSGHDTVSWYQQALGQGPQFIFQYYEEEERQRGNFPDRFSGHQFPNYSSELNVNALLLGDSALYLCASAGMNTEAFFGQGTRLTVV.

The chain carries TRBV4-1 and TRBJ1-1, with 7 bases identical to TRBD1. This CDR3 contains 14 residues. Germline V CDR1 and CDR2: MGHRA, YSYEKL. V trimming: 2 bases; J trimming: 10 bases; junction bases outside the gene matches: 10. This CDR3 reads CASSQPVSAGGAFF. In DNA form, the CDR3 reads TGCGCCAGCAGCCAACCCGTTTCGGCAGGGGGAGCTTTCTTT.

The chain is built from TRBV5-1 and TRBJ1-1, with D possibly being TRBD1 (5 bases). Trimming stripped 3 bases from V and 1 base from J, with 10 bases between. This CDR3 has 14 residues. The germline CDR1 and CDR2 sequences are SGHRS and YFSETQ. The CDR3 sequence: CASSSRTQNTEAFF. DNA for the CDR3: TGCGCCAGCAGCTCCCGGACACAGAACACTGAAGCTTTCTTT.

This chain connects TRBV5-4 to TRBJ1-4; possible D gene TRBD1, 5 bases. Trimming cost V 4 bases and J 8 bases, with 9 bases left between them. The CDR3 extends over 12 amino acids. CDR1 SGHNT and CDR2 YYREEE come from the germline V gene (reference sequence). The chain's CDR3 is CASSRGGEKLFF. The CDR3 region has the DNA TGTGCCAGCAGCCGGGGGGGAGAAAAACTGTTTTTT.

This chain connects TRBV10-2 to TRBJ2-1; TRBD2 aligns across 8 bases. V lost 2 bases, J lost 0 bases, and 3 bases stayed unmatched. Germline V gene sequence: CDR1 WSHSY, CDR2 SAAADI. This CDR3 has 16 residues. CDR3 DNA sequence: TGCGCCAGCAGTGAGATGGGGACTAGCTCCTACAATGAGCAGTTCTTC. This codes for CASSEMGTSSYNEQFF.

J is TRBJ1-2 and V is TRBV27; 7 nucleotides line up with TRBD1. Germline V gives CDR1 MNHEY, CDR2 SMNVEV (reference sequence). V trimming: 4 bases; J trimming: 8 bases; junction bases outside the gene matches: 7. The CDR3 length is 13 residues. The CDR3 here is CASSSQGTEGYTF. The CDR3 DNA follows: TGTGCCAGCAGTTCACAGGGGACGGAGGGCTACACCTTC.

V and J are TRBV19 and TRBJ1-3, with TRBD1 as a possible D gene (5 bases). V was pared by 7 bases and J by 1 base, with 14 bases between. CDR3 length: 15 residues. Germline assignment: CDR1 LNHDA and CDR2 SQIVND (reference sequence). The CDR3 coding sequence is TGTGCCAGTATCCGGGGGGAATGGTCTGGAAACACCATATATTTT. This translates into CASIRGEWSGNTIYF.

A note on this clone: Germline and junction disagree at one end, which may indicate a read error. This sequence joins TRBV7-2 and TRBJ2-3, with 7 nucleotides matching TRBD1. Germline V CDR1 and CDR2: SGHTA, FQGNSA. The CDR3 covers 12 residues. The CDR3 coding sequence is TGTGCCAGCAGCTCAAACAGGGGTTCCCCTTGGTTT. It is translated as CASSSNRGSPWF.

The V gene is TRBV5-4, the J gene TRBJ2-4; D may be TRBD1 (5 bases). From germline, CDR1 is SGHNT and CDR2 YYREEE (reference sequence). The CDR3 has 15 residues. Trimming cost V 4 bases and J 6 bases, with 17 bases left between them. CDR3 in amino acids: CASSRWGLDGNIQYF. The DNA of the CDR3 is TGTGCCAGCAGCCGGTGGGGCCTTGACGGAAACATTCAGTACTTC.

This rearrangement joins TRBV5-1 to TRBJ1-1; D gene ambiguous. The V end was cut by 0 bases, the J end by 0 bases, with 9 bases between. The V gene's germline CDR1 is SGHRS and CDR2 YFSETQ. The CDR3 runs 15 residues. The CDR3 loop is CASSLGTPMNTEAFF. CDR3 DNA sequence: TGCGCCAGCAGCTTGGGGACTCCTATGAACACTGAAGCTTTCTTT.

The rearrangement joins TRBV7-9 to TRBJ1-6; weak D call: TRBD1 (6 bases). Trimming removed 4 bases at V and 5 bases at J, with 12 bases between. The CDR3 extends over 15 amino acids. Germline CDR1 is SEHNR and CDR2 is FQNEAQ (reference sequence). The CDR3 loop reads CASSWGRSDNSPLHF. As DNA, the CDR3 is TGTGCCAGCAGCTGGGGGCGGAGCGATAATTCACCCCTCCACTTT. Complete variable domain (other parts from reference TRBV7-9 and TRBJ1-6): DTGVSQNPRHKITKRGQNVTFRCDPISEHNRLYWYRQTLGQGPEFLTYFQNEAQLEKSRLLSDRFSAERPKGSFSTLEIQRTEQGDSAMYLCASSWGRSDNSPLHFGNGTRLTVT.

The genes are TRBV30 and TRBJ1-6; a possible D gene is TRBD1 (6 bases). Per germline, CDR1 GTSNPN and CDR2 SVGIG (reference sequence). Trimming pared 5 bases from V and 11 bases from J, leaving 19 bases between. CDR3 size: 14 residues. CDR3 protein: CAWSYGQGKAPLHF. In DNA form, the CDR3 reads TGTGCCTGGTCCTATGGGCAGGGGAAGGCACCCCTCCACTTT. Looking up the rest from reference TRBV30 and TRBJ1-6 gives the full variable domain: SQTIHQWPATLVQPVGSPLSLECTVEGTSNPNLYWYRQAAGRGLQLLFYSVGIGQISSEVPQNLSASRPQDRQFILSSKKLLLSDSGFYLCAWSYGQGKAPLHFGNGTRLTVT.

This clone was detected once. The chain links TRBV19 to TRBJ1-5; 7 bases map to TRBD1. Per germline, CDR1 LNHDA and CDR2 SQIVND (reference sequence). V shed 9 bases and J 4 bases; nucleotides not matched to a gene: 12. The CDR3 consists of 15 residues. In nucleotides, the CDR3 is TGTGCCAGCGAGGGACTGGGGACAGTAAATCAGCCCCAGCATTTT. As protein: CASEGLGTVNQPQHF.

In nucleotides, the CDR3 is TGTGCCAGTTCGATCCGGGACAGGCTTAATTCACCCCTCCACTTT. Protein: CASSIRDRLNSPLHF. This chain connects TRBV19 to TRBJ1-6, with TRBD1 matching 8 bases. After removal of 8 bases from V and 6 bases from J, the junction contained 9 bases not matched to a gene. From germline, CDR1 is LNHDA and CDR2 SQIVND (reference sequence). This CDR3 is built from 15 residues.

This clone was recorded only once. This chain joins TRBV6-8 and TRBJ1-4; a possible D gene is TRBD1 (6 bases). The CDR3 runs 16 residues. Germline V gives CDR1 MNHGY, CDR2 SAAAGT. Deletions cut 6 bases from V and 1 base from J, with 15 bases between. This CDR3 reads CASSQPGAITNEKLFF. The CDR3 nucleotides are TGTGCCAGCAGCCAACCAGGGGCCATAACTAATGAAAAACTGTTTTTT.